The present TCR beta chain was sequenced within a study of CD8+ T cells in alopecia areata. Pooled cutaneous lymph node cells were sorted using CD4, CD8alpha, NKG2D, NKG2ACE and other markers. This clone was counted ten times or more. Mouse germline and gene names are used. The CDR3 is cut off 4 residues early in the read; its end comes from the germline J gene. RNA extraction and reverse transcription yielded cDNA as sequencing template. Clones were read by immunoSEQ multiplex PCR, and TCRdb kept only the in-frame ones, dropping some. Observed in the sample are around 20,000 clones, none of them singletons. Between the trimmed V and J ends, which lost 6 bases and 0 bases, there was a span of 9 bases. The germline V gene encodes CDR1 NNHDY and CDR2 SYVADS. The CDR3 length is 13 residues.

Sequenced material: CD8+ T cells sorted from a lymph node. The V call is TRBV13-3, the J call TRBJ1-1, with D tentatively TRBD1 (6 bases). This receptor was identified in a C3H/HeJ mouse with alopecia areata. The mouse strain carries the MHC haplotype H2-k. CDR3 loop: CASTGEANTEVFF. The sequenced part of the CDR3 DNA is TGTGCCAGCACAGGGGAGGCAAACACA.